This entry lists 26 T cell receptor beta chains sequenced from one sample in a study of cytomegalovirus exposure and HLA in healthy donors. Use of 60 Vbeta and 13 Jbeta primers characterized the PCR. Sequenced by immunoSEQ multiplex PCR; TCRdb stores in-frame clones only, minus some. The data hold more than 85,000 clones, with around 75% observed a single time. The sample consisted of PBMCs. Receptors were obtained from a man aged 25-45 years in good health and CMV-seronegative.

DNA of the CDR3: TGTGCCAGCAGTCAGGGGGCGAACACTGAAGCTTTCTTT. It translates to CASSQGANTEAFF. The chain carries TRBV27 and TRBJ1-1, with 8 bases fitting TRBD1. Germline V gives CDR1 MNHEY, CDR2 SMNVEV (reference sequence). Trimming removed 5 bases from V and 1 base from J; junction bases left unmatched: 0. The CDR3 spans 13 residues.

A remark on this clone: The sample holds other DNA sequences that translate to the same CDR3. The chain is built from TRBV4-3 and TRBJ1-5, with D perhaps TRBD1 (6 bases). Deletions cut 0 bases from V and 1 base from J, with 7 bases between. Germline CDR1 LGHNA, CDR2 YSLEER. There are 15 residues in the CDR3. This chain's CDR3 is CASSQDRGSNQPQHF. In nucleotides, the CDR3 is TGCGCCAGCAGCCAAGACAGGGGAAGCAATCAGCCCCAGCATTTT.

There are a few counts of this clone. The V gene is TRBV28, the J gene TRBJ2-5, with 9 bases identical to TRBD1. This CDR3 comprises 13 residues. Unmatched junction bases numbered 6, after V lost 11 bases and J lost 2 bases. Per the germline V gene, CDR1 is MDHEN and CDR2 is SYDVKM. The CDR3 reads CAALDRGQETQYF. Here the CDR3 DNA reads TGTGCCGCCCTGGACAGGGGTCAAGAGACCCAGTACTTC.

V and J are TRBV4-2 and TRBJ2-3; the match to TRBD2 covers 12 bases. V lost 4 bases and J lost 5; bases outside the gene matches: 4. The germline gives CDR1 LGHNA, CDR2 YNFKEQ. This CDR3 has 15 residues. CDR3 sequence (DNA): TGTGCCAGCAGCCGGACTAGCGGGACAGAAGATACGCAGTATTTT. Translation: CASSRTSGTEDTQYF.

The chain recombines TRBV6-5 with TRBJ1-1; D perhaps matches TRBD1 (6 bases). V was shortened by 1 base and J by 1 base, with 7 bases between the two germline ends. In germline, CDR1 is MNHEY, CDR2 SVGAGI. The CDR3 length is 14 residues. In nucleotides, the CDR3 is TGTGCCAGCAGTTACTTGGGGGCGAACACTGAAGCTTTCTTT. Translated, it gives CASSYLGANTEAFF.

The chain combines TRBV28 with TRBJ2-7; D unclear. V dropped 7 bases and J dropped 4 bases, with 11 bases sitting between them. The CDR3 runs 12 residues. The germline gives CDR1 MDHEN, CDR2 SYDVKM. The CDR3 DNA is TGTGCCAGCACCTCTCCCGGGTACGAGCAGTACTTC. Amino acid sequence: CASTSPGYEQYF.

The CDR3 reads CASSDPSGALGIQYF. DNA of the CDR3: TGTGCCAGCAGTGATCCCTCAGGGGCCCTCGGCATTCAGTACTTC. The rearrangement links TRBV25-1 to TRBJ2-4, with a tentative D call TRBD1 (6 bases). The CDR3 has 15 amino acids. Germline V CDR1 and CDR2: MGHDK, SYGVNS. V lost 3 bases and J lost 9, with 18 bases in between.

This chain joins TRBV7-9 and TRBJ2-1, with 7 positions matching TRBD1. V shed 4 bases and J 0 bases; nucleotides not matched to a gene: 15. Germline values: CDR1 SEHNR, CDR2 FQNEAQ (reference sequence). This CDR3 spans 19 amino acids. As DNA, the CDR3 is TGTGCCAGCAGCTCAGAGAGTAAGGGGGCCGGGCTCTCCTACAATGAGCAGTTCTTC. Translation gives CASSSESKGAGLSYNEQFF.

V is TRBV6-5 and J is TRBJ2-3, with 10 positions matching TRBD2. Per the germline V gene, CDR1 is MNHEY and CDR2 is SVGAGI. The CDR3 covers 16 residues. V was pared by 2 bases and J by 1 base, with 3 bases of the junction left unmatched. CDR3 in DNA: TGTGCCAGCAGTTACCGGCTAGCGGGAGGCACAGATACGCAGTATTTT. Translation gives CASSYRLAGGTDTQYF.

The chain employs TRBV19 and TRBJ2-3, with a weak D call TRBD1 (6 bases). Germline V gene sequence: CDR1 LNHDA, CDR2 SQIVND (reference sequence). The CDR3 length is 17 residues. Trimming took 5 bases from V and 0 from J, leaving 18 bases between them. The CDR3 nucleotides are TGTGCCAGTAGTGCTGCCCGGGACACCCCTAGCACAGATACGCAGTATTTT. This translates into CASSAARDTPSTDTQYF.

This chain uses TRBV19 with TRBJ1-5, with TRBD1 matching 10 bases. CDR1 is LNHDA, CDR2 SQIVND, per germline (reference sequence). The length of the CDR3 is 17 residues. J lost 1 base, V lost 4 bases, and 7 bases had no gene match. CDR3 DNA sequence: TGTGCCAGTAGTACCCTGGACAGGGGGAAAAGCAATCAGCCCCAGCATTTT. Translated, it gives CASSTLDRGKSNQPQHF. Variable domain in full (rest from reference TRBV19 and TRBJ1-5): DGGITQSPKYLFRKEGQNVTLSCEQNLNHDAMYWYRQDPGQGLRLIYYSQIVNDFQKGDIAEGYSVSREKKESFPLTVTSAQKNPTAFYLCASSTLDRGKSNQPQHFGDGTRLSIL.

The table lists this clone with a count of one. This chain connects TRBV7-2 to TRBJ1-4; the match to TRBD1 covers 10 bases. The CDR3 runs to 15 residues. Per the germline V gene, CDR1 is SGHTA and CDR2 is FQGNSA. V lost 5 bases and J lost 7; bases outside the gene matches: 7. Here the CDR3 DNA reads TGTGCCAGCAGCCACGCGGGGACAGGGGTTGAAAAACTGTTTTTT. Protein sequence: CASSHAGTGVEKLFF.

The rearrangement uses TRBV15 and TRBJ1-4, with 7 nucleotides matching TRBD1. The length of the CDR3 is 15 residues. Germline trimming cut 0 bases from V and 8 bases from J; bases unmatched to any gene: 6. The germline V gene encodes CDR1 LNHNV and CDR2 YYDKDF (reference sequence). The CDR3 sequence is CATSRDRQGGEKLFF. The CDR3 nucleotides read TGTGCCACCAGCAGAGATAGACAGGGCGGGGAAAAACTGTTTTTT.

This clone has a handful of counts. This chain uses TRBV19 with TRBJ2-1; D is possibly TRBD2 (7 bases). The CDR3 has 14 residues. V was pared by 3 bases and J by 6 bases, with 12 bases between. Germline lookup yields CDR1 LNHDA and CDR2 SQIVND (reference sequence). The CDR3 loop reads CASSITGGANEQFF. CDR3 bases: TGTGCCAGTAGTATTACTGGGGGGGCCAATGAGCAGTTCTTC.

J is TRBJ2-7 and V is TRBV28; maybe TRBD2 (5 bases). The CDR3 runs 16 residues. Germline V CDR1 and CDR2: MDHEN, SYDVKM. Trimming removed 3 bases from V and 2 bases from J, with 17 bases in between. In DNA form, the CDR3 reads TGTGCCAGCAGTTTTCTCGCGGACTCCACGGCCTACGAGCAGTACTTC. Its protein product is CASSFLADSTAYEQYF.

The chain carries TRBV9 and TRBJ1-1; possible D gene TRBD1, 6 bases. This CDR3 contains 14 residues. Germline lookup yields CDR1 SGDLS and CDR2 YYNGEE. V was clipped by 3 bases and J by 2 bases, with 11 bases between them. The CDR3 here is CASSGGPANTEAFF. CDR3 coding DNA: TGTGCCAGCAGCGGGGGGCCGGCAAACACTGAAGCTTTCTTT. The full variable domain, in which reference TRBV9 and TRBJ1-1 provide the parts outside the CDR3, is DSGVTQTPKHLITATGQRVTLRCSPRSGDLSVYWYQQSLDQGLQFLIQYYNGEERAKGNILERFSAQQFPDLHSELNLSSLELGDSALYFCASSGGPANTEAFFGQGTRLTVV.

CDR3 nucleotides: TGTGCCATCAGTGGCGGTAACACCGGGGAGCTGTTTTTT. Amino acid sequence: CAISGGNTGELFF. The V call is TRBV10-3, the J call TRBJ2-2; the D is unclear. The V gene lost 4 bases and the J gene lost 2 bases, with 5 bases spanning the gap. CDR1 ENHRY and CDR2 SYGVKD come from the germline V gene. The length of the CDR3 is 13 residues.

V usage is TRBV11-2 and J usage is TRBJ2-7; 7 bases match TRBD1. The germline CDR1 and CDR2 sequences are SGHAT and FQNNGV. CDR3 length: 13 residues. The J segment lost 4 bases and the V segment lost 4 bases, leaving 4 bases of the junction unmatched. The CDR3 DNA reads as TGTGCCAGCAGCTCCGACAGGGCTTACGAGCAGTACTTC. As protein: CASSSDRAYEQYF.

The V and J genes are TRBV18 and TRBJ2-5; 7 nucleotides match TRBD2. The V and J ends lost 3 bases and 5 bases, in that order; junction bases with no gene match: 3. This CDR3 spans 13 amino acids. Germline lookup yields CDR1 KGHSH and CDR2 LQKENI. CDR3 protein: CASSPQGGETQYF. The CDR3 bases are TGTGCCAGCTCACCTCAGGGAGGGGAGACCCAGTACTTC. The variable domain in full, completed from reference TRBV18 and TRBJ2-5, reads NAGVMQNPRHLVRRRGQEARLRCSPMKGHSHVYWYRQLPEEGLKFMVYLQKENIIDESGMPKERFSAEFPKEGPSILRIQQVVRGDSAAYFCASSPQGGETQYFGPGTRLLVL.

J is TRBJ1-3 and V is TRBV9; D perhaps matches TRBD1 (5 bases). With 3 bases removed from V and 1 base from J, the gap between germline ends came to 11 bases. CDR1 is SGDLS, CDR2 YYNGEE, per germline. There are 15 residues in the CDR3. CDR3 DNA: TGTGCCAGCAGCGCCCTGGGGACTTCTGGAAACACCATATATTTT. Its translation is CASSALGTSGNTIYF. Filled out from reference TRBV9 and TRBJ1-3, the complete variable domain reads DSGVTQTPKHLITATGQRVTLRCSPRSGDLSVYWYQQSLDQGLQFLIQYYNGEERAKGNILERFSAQQFPDLHSELNLSSLELGDSALYFCASSALGTSGNTIYFGEGSWLTVV.

This chain joins TRBV30 and TRBJ2-7, with D possibly matching TRBD1 (6 bases). The V and J ends lost 1 base and 4 bases respectively, with 14 bases between them. Germline-derived CDR1 and CDR2 are GTSNPN and SVGIG (reference sequence). This CDR3 is 14 amino acids long. CDR3 sequence (DNA): TGTGCCTGGAGTGCAGGACAGTCCAATTACGAGCAGTACTTC. It codes for CAWSAGQSNYEQYF.

This chain uses TRBV7-9 with TRBJ2-1, with 10 bases that match TRBD2. This CDR3 spans 13 amino acids. Germline V gene data show CDR1 as SEHNR and CDR2 as FQNEAQ (reference sequence). The trim removed 6 bases at V and 4 bases at J, leaving 0 bases unmatched. The CDR3 region is CASSSGGYNEQFF. The CDR3 DNA reads as TGTGCCAGCAGTAGCGGGGGGTACAATGAGCAGTTCTTC.

Only one count was recorded for this clone. This rearrangement joins TRBV18 to TRBJ2-7; no clear D gene. The CDR3 has 12 residues. Trimming removed 7 bases from V and 2 bases from J, with 9 bases in between. The germline V gene encodes CDR1 KGHSH and CDR2 LQKENI. CDR3: CASYEIPYEQYF. The CDR3 region has the DNA TGTGCCAGCTATGAGATTCCCTACGAGCAGTACTTC.

The CDR3 loop is CASNPIAAGKNTEAFF. The CDR3 DNA sequence: TGTGCCAGTAACCCCATCGCGGCAGGGAAGAACACTGAAGCTTTCTTT. The rearrangement links TRBV19 to TRBJ1-1, with TRBD1 as a possible D gene (5 bases). Germline-derived CDR1 and CDR2 are LNHDA and SQIVND (reference sequence). This CDR3 contains 16 residues. The ends were cut back, 7 bases at V and 1 base at J, with 19 bases in the middle.

V is TRBV4-1 and J is TRBJ2-7, with 13 nucleotides matching TRBD2. The CDR3 is 13 amino acids. Germline CDR1 is MGHRA and CDR2 is YSYEKL. Trimming cost V 11 bases and J 6 bases; bases outside gene matches: 7. The DNA of the CDR3 is TGCGCCGCCGGGACTAGCGGGAAGGGCGAGCAGTACTTC. It yields the protein CAAGTSGKGEQYF.

The V call is TRBV9, the J call TRBJ1-5, with 10 bases that match TRBD1. The junction had 4 bases not matched to a gene; V was cut back by 0 bases and J by 7 bases. The germline V gene has CDR1 SGDLS and CDR2 YYNGEE. This CDR3 contains 15 residues. The CDR3 DNA reads as TGTGCCAGCAGCGTAGGGACAGGGGGTCACCAGCCCCAGCATTTT. Protein sequence: CASSVGTGGHQPQHF.